The 26 T cell receptor beta chains in this list originate from one sample, sequenced in a study of blood T cell repertoires in COVID-19 (dated by TCRdb to 2018 to 2020). The protocol used for the library was the immunoSEQ multiplex PCR assay. The source is immuneACCESS, and TCRdb retained only in-frame sequences with V and J called. Part of the clones is not carried over; for the studies checked, unresolved V genes explain less than half of this, and the remainder is unexplained. A total of 250,000 or so clones appear in this sample, around 88% of them only once. Of the sample, roughly 1.8% is held by the ten largest clones. The sequenced sample consisted of peripheral blood. These TCRs come from a man aged 30 to 45 with active or convalescent COVID-19.

As concerns this clone: Its ends do not fully match the called genes, so a read error is possible. The CDR3 here is CASSLGGQGAFSALWGTIF. CDR3 DNA sequence: TGTGCCAGCAGCTTGGGCGGACAGGGGGCATTTTCCGCACTTTGGGGGACGATCTTC. The chain uses TRBV5-4 and TRBJ2-1, with 11 bases matching TRBD1. CDR1 and CDR2 (germline): SGHNT, YYREEE (reference sequence). The CDR3 runs to 19 residues.

The chain recombines TRBV28 with TRBJ2-5; 13 positions match TRBD2. CDR1 is MDHEN, CDR2 SYDVKM, per germline. V trimming: 5 bases; J trimming: 5 bases; junction bases outside the gene matches: 8. The CDR3 consists of 16 residues. CDR3: CASSGPGTSGEETQYF. In nucleotides, the CDR3 is TGTGCCAGCAGTGGGCCCGGGACTAGCGGGGAGGAGACCCAGTACTTC.

The rearrangement joins TRBV9 to TRBJ1-1, with TRBD1 identical over 7 bases. The ends lost 4 bases at V and 1 base at J; junction bases unmatched: 13. The CDR3 extends over 17 amino acids. Germline-derived CDR1 and CDR2 are SGDLS and YYNGEE. CDR3 sequence reads: CASSQTPGQAKNTEAFF. DNA for the CDR3: TGTGCCAGCAGCCAAACCCCTGGACAGGCGAAGAACACTGAAGCTTTCTTT.

This clone has a single count. The chain links TRBV19 to TRBJ1-3; D gene unclear. Germline CDR1 LNHDA, CDR2 SQIVND (reference sequence). With 0 bases removed from V and 0 bases from J, the gap between germline ends came to 12 bases. This CDR3 region has 17 residues. CDR3 coding DNA: TGTGCCAGTAGTATAGATCCTCGGCGGATCTCTGGAAACACCATATATTTT. It is translated as CASSIDPRRISGNTIYF.

The V and J genes are TRBV9 and TRBJ1-5; 7 bases map to TRBD1. The CDR3 extends over 14 amino acids. The junction had 1 base not matched to a gene; V was cut back by 3 bases and J by 1 base. Germline V gene sequence: CDR1 SGDLS, CDR2 YYNGEE. The CDR3, as DNA: TGTGCCAGCAGCGAGGGACAGAGCAATCAGCCCCAGCATTTT. This sequence encodes CASSEGQSNQPQHF.

The chain is built from TRBV6-2 or TRBV6-3 and TRBJ2-7, with 8 nucleotides matching TRBD2. The CDR3 spans 15 residues. Unmatched junction bases numbered 13, after V lost 5 bases and J lost 7 bases. Germline values: CDR1 MNHEY, CDR2 SVGEGT. The CDR3 DNA sequence: TGTGCCAGCAGTCGCTTTGGCGGGGGGCCTCGGGAGCAGTACTTC. Protein product: CASSRFGGGPREQYF.

This chain links TRBV10-2 with TRBJ2-3, with D tentatively TRBD2 (7 bases). CDR3 length: 17 residues. Trimming left V 6 bases short and J 9 bases short, with 28 bases between. The germline gives CDR1 WSHSY, CDR2 SAAADI. The CDR3 sequence is CASRTKIRGGGPWTQYF. CDR3 in DNA: TGCGCCAGCAGAACTAAGATTCGGGGAGGGGGGCCGTGGACGCAGTATTTT.

The chain carries TRBV13 and TRBJ2-7, with 8 bases that match TRBD1. Losses at the gene ends were 5 bases for V and 5 bases for J; bases not matched to a gene: 2. Germline CDR1 reads PRHDT; CDR2 reads FYEKMQ (reference sequence). The CDR3 covers 12 residues. The CDR3 loop is CASSGGQDEQYF. The CDR3 DNA follows: TGTGCCAGCAGCGGGGGACAGGACGAGCAGTACTTC.

This chain uses TRBV10-2 with TRBJ1-1; D not certain. Germline values: CDR1 WSHSY, CDR2 SAAADI. The CDR3 is made up of 12 amino acids. V was trimmed by 4 bases and J by 0 bases, leaving 3 bases between them. CDR3 sequence (DNA): TGCGCCAGCAGTGGGCTGAACACTGAAGCTTTCTTT. Residues: CASSGLNTEAFF.

The chain couples TRBV9 to TRBJ1-2; no clear D gene. CDR1 is SGDLS and CDR2 is YYNGEE in the germline V gene. Trimming shortened V by 0 bases and J by 6 bases, and 12 bases separated the two germline ends. The CDR3 totals 14 residues. CDR3 sequence reads: CASSVEPFGDGYTF. The CDR3 DNA is TGTGCCAGCAGCGTAGAGCCGTTCGGGGATGGCTACACCTTC.

The rearrangement uses TRBV14 and TRBJ1-2; 7 nucleotides match TRBD1. The CDR3 extends over 13 amino acids. In germline, CDR1 is SGHDN, CDR2 FVKESK. V gave up 1 base and J gave up 8 bases; unmatched junction bases: 4. The CDR3 sequence is CASSQARQGGYTF. In DNA form, the CDR3 reads TGTGCCAGCAGCCAAGCCCGACAGGGAGGCTACACCTTC.

The V gene is TRBV19, the J gene TRBJ1-1; TRBD1 aligns across 10 bases. CDR1 and CDR2 from the germline V gene are LNHDA and SQIVND (reference sequence). J gave up 5 bases and V 6 bases, and 9 bases lay outside the gene matches. The CDR3 extends over 15 amino acids. CDR3 loop: CASRPGTGALTEAFF. The CDR3 DNA reads TGTGCCAGTAGACCCGGGACAGGGGCTTTGACTGAAGCTTTCTTT.

As DNA, the CDR3 is TGTGCCAGCAGCTCGGCCGGGATTCGGGAGACCCAGTACTTC. Encoded protein: CASSSAGIRETQYF. The chain employs TRBV7-7 and TRBJ2-5; D is possibly TRBD2 (5 bases). The CDR3 runs to 14 residues. V lost 4 bases and J lost 5, with 14 bases in between. The germline V gene encodes CDR1 SSHAT and CDR2 FNYEAQ (reference sequence).

V usage is TRBV10-3 and J usage is TRBJ2-2, with D possibly being TRBD2 (6 bases). The ends were cut back, 10 bases at V and 0 bases at J, with 12 bases in the middle. CDR3 length equals 14 residues. CDR1 and CDR2 (germline): ENHRY, SYGVKD. This CDR3 is CATKGLPNTGELFF. The CDR3 coding sequence is TGTGCCACGAAGGGACTGCCGAACACCGGGGAGCTGTTTTTT.

This rearrangement joins TRBV19 to TRBJ1-6; 11 nucleotides match TRBD1. The CDR3 consists of 14 residues. Germline CDR1 LNHDA, CDR2 SQIVND (reference sequence). J was trimmed by 10 bases and V by 6 bases; bases with no gene match: 5. In nucleotides, the CDR3 is TGTGCCAGTAGGGACAGGGGGCGAGACTCACCCCTCCACTTT. Amino acids: CASRDRGRDSPLHF.

V usage is TRBV7-3 and J usage is TRBJ2-1, with 8 bases lining up with TRBD1. Trimming removed 4 bases from V and 6 bases from J; junction bases left unmatched: 2. This CDR3 spans 13 amino acids. The germline V gene has CDR1 SGHTA and CDR2 FQGTGA. The CDR3 sequence is CASSSDRVNEQFF. DNA of the CDR3: TGTGCCAGCAGCTCGGACAGGGTCAATGAGCAGTTCTTC.

The J gene is TRBJ2-5, the V gene TRBV14; D ambiguous. V lost 2 bases to trimming and J lost 1 base, with 8 bases between them. CDR1 and CDR2 from the germline V gene are SGHDN and FVKESK. CDR3 length: 14 amino acids. This CDR3 reads CASSQSFSQETQYF. The DNA of the CDR3 is TGTGCCAGCAGCCAATCGTTCAGCCAAGAGACCCAGTACTTC.

V and J are TRBV6-6 and TRBJ1-5; TRBD1 matches at 10 bases. This CDR3 comprises 17 residues. Germline values: CDR1 MNHNY, CDR2 SVGAGI (reference sequence). The V segment lost 5 bases and the J segment 4 bases; nucleotides outside the gene matches: 11. The CDR3 loop is CASSLRDRGWKNQPQHF. The CDR3 region has the DNA TGTGCCAGCAGTCTCCGGGACAGGGGTTGGAAAAATCAGCCCCAGCATTTT.

V gene TRBV2 combines with J gene TRBJ2-5; 9 nucleotides align to TRBD2. From germline, CDR1 is SNHLY and CDR2 FYNNEI. The CDR3 covers 15 residues. This CDR3 is CATTLNSGGQETQYF. In DNA form, the CDR3 reads TGTGCTACCACTCTGAATAGCGGGGGCCAAGAGACCCAGTACTTC.

The rearrangement links TRBV3-1 (or the pseudogene TRBV3-2) to TRBJ1-1; 8 nucleotides align to TRBD1. V lost 5 bases to trimming and J lost 7 bases; unmatched junction nucleotides: 6. Germline lookup yields CDR1 LGHDT and CDR2 YNNKEL (reference sequence). The CDR3 spans 13 residues. CDR3 in amino acids: CASSYGGQGEAFF. The CDR3 coding sequence is TGTGCCAGCAGCTATGGAGGACAGGGTGAAGCTTTCTTT.

The rearrangement joins TRBV6-2 or TRBV6-3 to TRBJ1-5; the match to TRBD1 covers 8 bases. This CDR3 has 13 amino acids. V shed 7 bases and J 5 bases; nucleotides not matched to a gene: 4. CDR1 MNHEY and CDR2 SVGEGT come from the germline V gene. As DNA, the CDR3 is TGTGCCAGCACCCCGACAGGGGATCAGCCCCAGCATTTT. It encodes CASTPTGDQPQHF.

The gene calls are TRBV27 and TRBJ1-1; 8 bases agree with TRBD1. This CDR3 comprises 14 residues. CDR1 is MNHEY and CDR2 is SMNVEV in the germline V gene (reference sequence). Unmatched junction bases numbered 3, after V lost 3 bases and J lost 3 bases. The CDR3, as DNA: TGTGCCAGCAGTTTCCAGGGGGCCTACACTGAAGCTTTCTTT. It is translated as CASSFQGAYTEAFF.

V usage is TRBV18 and J usage is TRBJ2-7, with 8 bases matching TRBD1. The CDR3 has 18 amino acids. Germline V lookup: CDR1 KGHSH, CDR2 LQKENI. V dropped 3 bases and J dropped 4; count of bases not matched to a gene: 17. Here the CDR3 DNA reads TGTGCCAGCTCACCGACAACGGCAGACAGGGGTGATCCATACGAGCAGTACTTC. Amino acids: CASSPTTADRGDPYEQYF.

V and J are TRBV27 and TRBJ2-1, with 7 bases identical to TRBD1. Germline V CDR1 and CDR2: MNHEY, SMNVEV (reference sequence). J was trimmed by 7 bases and V by 6 bases; bases with no gene match: 15. The CDR3 is 16 amino acids. Written as DNA, the CDR3 is TGTGCCAGCAGGACGACAGGGATCTATGGGAAAAATGAGCAGTTCTTC. It specifies CASRTTGIYGKNEQFF.

The chain is built from TRBV9 and TRBJ1-3, with D possibly matching TRBD1 (5 bases). Germline V gene sequence: CDR1 SGDLS, CDR2 YYNGEE. The V end was cut by 4 bases, the J end by 3 bases, with 11 bases between. This CDR3 has 14 amino acids. The CDR3: CASSPGNYGNTIYF. CDR3 bases: TGTGCCAGCAGCCCAGGGAACTATGGAAACACCATATATTTT. Combining the CDR3 with reference TRBV9 and TRBJ1-3 gives the whole variable domain DSGVTQTPKHLITATGQRVTLRCSPRSGDLSVYWYQQSLDQGLQFLIQYYNGEERAKGNILERFSAQQFPDLHSELNLSSLELGDSALYFCASSPGNYGNTIYFGEGSWLTVV.

The genes are TRBV19 and TRBJ1-2; possible D gene TRBD1, 6 bases. Germline V lookup: CDR1 LNHDA, CDR2 SQIVND (reference sequence). The V gene lost 4 bases and the J gene lost 7 bases, with 19 bases spanning the gap. The CDR3 totals 15 residues. CDR3 nucleotides: TGTGCCAGTAGTACAAACCAGGGGTTTGGGGTTGGCTACACCTTC. Its protein product is CASSTNQGFGVGYTF.